This T cell receptor beta chain was captured in a study of shared clonotypes between healthy human individuals. Trimming stripped 1 base from V and 3 bases from J, with 12 bases between. The CDR3 is 15 residues long. Germline assignment: CDR1 SGHAT and CDR2 FQNNGV. TCRdb's table, derived via immunoSEQ multiplex PCR, lists solely in-frame clones and lacks some. The sample has over 850,000 clones, roughly 74% seen once. There were only Caucasian adults among the donors, and all lived in Nashville, Tennessee. The chain carries TRBV11-2 and TRBJ1-2; TRBD1 might be the D (5 bases). This sequence originates from a man aged 18 to 29 in good health. Some clones in this sample may be carry-over from other donors' samples. Sequencing used memory CD4+ T cells from PBMCs. Described subset: CD45RA-negative fraction. CDR3 DNA: TGTGCCAGCAGCTTAGGGTGGGGCGCCGACTATGGCTACACCTTC. Translated: CASSLGWGADYGYTF.